This T cell receptor (beta chain) was identified during a study of blood T cell repertoires in COVID-19. The overall study: Sites across the United States, Italy and Spain contributed samples from acute and convalescent COVID-19. The cDNA or gDNA used as material had been derived from T cells, B-cell-depleted T cells, or PBMCs.

The CDR3 is made up of 13 amino acids. The junction had 4 bases not matched to a gene; V was cut back by 4 bases and J by 5 bases. Germline V gene lookup returns CDR1 MNHEY and CDR2 SVGEGT. How the authors handled the data: How many nucleated cells were present was estimated from reference gene primer amplification. TCRdb keeps only in-frame clones here, not all; method: immunoSEQ multiplex PCR. Clone size and V and J calls were adopted from that table, with D and trimming inferred from the DNA. The sample lists approximately 210,000 clones, 82% occurring once. The receptor was derived from a man aged 40-49 years who had recovered from COVID-19. The V gene is TRBV6-2 or TRBV6-3, the J gene TRBJ2-5, with 7 bases matching TRBD2. The sequenced sample was PBMCs or T cells enriched from blood (not recorded which). The CDR3 loop reads CASSSGLTETQYF. Here the CDR3 DNA reads TGTGCCAGCAGTTCGGGACTAACGGAGACCCAGTACTTC.